The entry that follows covers one T cell receptor beta chain sequence. This receptor's antigen is unknown. One base away there is no much larger clone; base qualities are not given. These data originate in a study of OX40 agonist ivuxolimab in advanced cancers. Looking at the study overall: The costimulatory receptor OX40 (CD134) was targeted by ivuxolimab, a fully human IgG2 agonistic monoclonal antibody. The paper covers the monotherapy dose-escalation part of the phase I ivuxolimab trial, which included N ≈ 57 patients. The dose-escalation cohort was about 86% male with a mean age of about 54 years, ranging from roughly 23 to 90. Patients were allowed to have had prior anti-PD-1, anti-PD-L1 or anti-CTLA-4 therapy, and 30% to 40% of the dose-escalation patients had previously received checkpoint inhibitors. Intravenous ivuxolimab was administered to patients every 2 weeks at six dose levels: 0.01, 0.1, 0.3, 1.5, 3 and 10 mg/kg. Among the roughly 50 dose-escalation patients, about 19 had hepatocellular carcinoma, approximately 15 melanoma, 9 renal cell carcinoma and 9 head and neck cancer. Partial responses were achieved by three dose-escalation patients, of whom one had hepatocellular carcinoma and two had cutaneous melanoma. The purpose of peripheral TCRbeta sequencing was to test whether ivuxolimab changed TCR sequence diversity and led to clonal T-cell expansion. Study-wide findings and limitations: The antigen specificity of the peripheral T cells that underwent clonal expansion was not determined. After ivuxolimab, CD8+ T cells had more expanded clones than CD4+ T cells on average. At doses of 0.1 to 3.0 mg/kg, clonal expansion of both CD4+ and CD8+ T cells in blood was seen between baseline and week 6. Low levels of normalized T-cell clonal expansion were also seen in some patients who did not respond. Partial responders in the 0.1-3.0 mg/kg groups had among the lowest normalized peripheral clonal expansion, especially among CD8+ T cells.

From its cysteine to its phenylalanine, the CDR3 spans 19 amino acids. Only the CDR3 DNA stays, 57 bases, in frame from base 1. The germline V gene (reference sequence) supplies CDR1 LNHDA and CDR2 SQIVND. V sheds 1 base and J sheds 3 bases, leaving 21 bases between their ends. The trial excluded patients who had a history of autoimmune disease or who were on systemic immunosuppression. Peripheral blood for TCR sequencing was collected from all dose cohorts at baseline, on cycle 4 day 1, and on cycle 7 day 1. Samples were obtained from an open-label, multicenter, first-in-human phase I dose-escalation trial of ivuxolimab. The trial enrolled adults with locally advanced or metastatic head and neck squamous cell, hepatocellular, melanoma or renal cell carcinoma. Before TCR sequencing, CD4+ T cells and CD8+ T cells from peripheral blood were sorted into separate populations. For sequencing of the TCRbeta CDR3 region, genomic DNA was extracted from the sorted cells. The immunoSEQ Assay was used for sequencing of TCRbeta CDR3 regions. In TCRdb, the immuneACCESS table is reduced to in-frame sequences with V and J assigned. These tables do not hold every clone; where another copy was compared, an unresolved V gene accounts for under half, and the others remain unexplained. Within this sample are 75,000 to 95,000 clones, with 91% of them counted one time only. In total, the top ten clones hold approximately 2.5% of the sample.

The chain is encoded by TRBV19 joined to TRBJ2-2; matching of 6 bases hints at TRBD2 as the D gene. The input for sequencing was CD4+ or CD8+ T cells sorted from blood, taken in a trial of the OX40 agonist ivuxolimab. The TCR sequence derives from an adult with an advanced solid tumor such as melanoma, head and neck, liver or kidney cancer. CDR3 reads: CASSIVRGSQGAYTGELFF. The DNA reads as follows: TGTGCCAGTAGTATAGTTCGGGGGAGTCAAGGTGCCTACACCGGGGAGCTGTTTTTT.